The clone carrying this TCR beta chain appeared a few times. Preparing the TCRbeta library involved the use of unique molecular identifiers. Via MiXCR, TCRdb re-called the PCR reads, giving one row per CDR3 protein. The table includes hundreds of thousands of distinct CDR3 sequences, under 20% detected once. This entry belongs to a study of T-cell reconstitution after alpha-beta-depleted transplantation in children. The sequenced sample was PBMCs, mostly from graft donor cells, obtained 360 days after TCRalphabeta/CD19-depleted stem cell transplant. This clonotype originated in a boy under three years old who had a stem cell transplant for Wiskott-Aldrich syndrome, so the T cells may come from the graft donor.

The CDR3 region has the DNA TGCGCCAGCAGCCAAGATCCATGGGGGGCTAAGCAGTTCTTC. Protein sequence: CASSQDPWGAKQFF. The rearrangement links TRBV4-3 to TRBJ2-1; either TRBD1 or TRBD2 may supply D (6 bases each). The CDR3 covers 14 residues. V lost 0 bases to trimming and J lost 11 bases, with 14 bases between them. Germline loops: CDR1 LGHNA, CDR2 YSLEER.